Here is one TCR beta chain with its context. The antigen remains undetermined. Germline is not matched at one junction end, which may reflect a read error. The source of the sample is a study of CD8 T cells in ankylosing spondylitis. Findings of the study overall: Characteristic of ankylosing spondylitis blood, it appeared, was a TCR beta motif comprising about eight highly homologous variants. Reportedly, matched ankylosing spondylitis synovial fluid was significantly enriched for disease-linked clones.

CDR3 length equals 13 residues. The germline gives CDR1 LNHNV, CDR2 YYDKDF (reference sequence). TCRdb re-called the 5' RACE reads with MiXCR, one entry per CDR3 protein. There are fewer than 350,000 distinct CDR3 sequences in the sample; under 14% occur only once, and around 8.4% lies in the top ten. The rearrangement uses TRBV15 and TRBJ1-2; D is perhaps TRBD1 (6 bases). This TCR derives from a female donor with ankylosing spondylitis or in good health (not recorded which). Sequenced: blood, either unsorted or a sorted T cell fraction (not recorded which). This CDR3 reads CATSRGGAYSYTF. The CDR3 DNA follows: TGTGCCACCAGCAGGGGGGGGGCCTATAGCTACACCTTC.